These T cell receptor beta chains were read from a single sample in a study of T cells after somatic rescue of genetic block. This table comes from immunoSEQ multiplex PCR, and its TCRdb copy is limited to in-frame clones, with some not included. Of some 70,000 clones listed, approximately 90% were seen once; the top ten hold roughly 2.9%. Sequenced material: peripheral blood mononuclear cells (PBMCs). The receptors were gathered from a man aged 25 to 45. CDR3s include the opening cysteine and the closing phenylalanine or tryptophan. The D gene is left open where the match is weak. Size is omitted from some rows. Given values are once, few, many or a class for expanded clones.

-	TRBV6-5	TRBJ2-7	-	CASRGTGTASYEQYF	TGTGCCAGTAGGGGGACCGGGACGGCCTCCTACGAGCAGTACTTC
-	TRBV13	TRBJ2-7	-	CASSLMSTYEQYF	TGTGCCAGCAGCTTAATGTCCACCTACGAGCAGTACTTC
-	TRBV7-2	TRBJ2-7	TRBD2	CASSPQSGGRYEQYF	TGTGCCAGCAGCCCCCAGAGCGGGGGACGCTACGAGCAGTACTTC
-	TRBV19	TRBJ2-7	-	CASTESMVGEQYF	TGTGCCAGTACAGAGTCCATGGTTGGCGAGCAGTACTTC
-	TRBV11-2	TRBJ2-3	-	CASSYRGTDTQYF	TGTGCCAGCAGCTACCGTGGCACAGATACGCAGTATTTT
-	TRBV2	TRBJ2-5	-	CASKREETQYF	TGTGCCAGCAAGAGGGAAGAGACCCAGTACTTC
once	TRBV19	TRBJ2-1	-	CASRGDRFGGYNEQFF	TGTGCCAGTAGAGGGGACCGTTTTGGGGGGTACAATGAGCAGTTCTTC
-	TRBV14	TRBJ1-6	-	CASSQGLPGLGSPLHF	TGTGCCAGCAGCCAAGGTCTCCCTGGTTTGGGTTCACCCCTCCACTTT
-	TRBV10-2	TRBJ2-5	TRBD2	CASSEGLVFEETQYF	TGCGCCAGCAGTGAGGGACTAGTTTTCGAAGAGACCCAGTACTTC
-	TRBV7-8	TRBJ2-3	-	CASRAFQGPTDTQYF	TGTGCCAGCCGCGCCTTTCAGGGGCCGACAGATACGCAGTATTTT
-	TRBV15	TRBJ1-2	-	CATSSRYRDGNYGYTF	TGTGCCACCAGCAGTAGATACCGGGACGGAAACTATGGCTACACCTTC
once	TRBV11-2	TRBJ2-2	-	CASSPRTERVYTGELFF	TGTGCCAGCAGCCCACGGACAGAGCGCGTGTACACCGGGGAGCTGTTTTTT
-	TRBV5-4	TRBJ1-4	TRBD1	CASSFQGGGEKLFF	TGTGCCAGCAGCTTCCAGGGGGGGGGTGAAAAACTGTTTTTT
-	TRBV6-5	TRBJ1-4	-	CASSYSAQGSEKLFF	TGTGCCAGCAGTTACTCTGCCCAGGGGTCTGAAAAACTGTTTTTT
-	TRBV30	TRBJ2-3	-	CAWTLGPGHDTQYF	TGTGCCTGGACCCTGGGTCCGGGACATGATACGCAGTATTTT
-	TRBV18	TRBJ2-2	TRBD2	CASSQTSGYGTGELFF	TGTGCCAGCTCACAGACTAGCGGTTATGGCACCGGGGAGCTGTTTTTT
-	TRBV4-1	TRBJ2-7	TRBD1	CASSQDQGQGNEQYF	TGCGCCAGCAGCCAAGACCAGGGACAGGGGAACGAGCAGTACTTC
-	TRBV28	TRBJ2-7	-	CASSATGSTYEQYF	TGTGCCAGCAGTGCGACAGGTTCCACCTACGAGCAGTACTTC
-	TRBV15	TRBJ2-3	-	CATSIGDGEGDTQYF	TGTGCCACCAGTATCGGGGACGGTGAGGGGGATACGCAGTATTTT
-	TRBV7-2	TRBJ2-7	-	CASSLTAWGDYEQYF	TGTGCCAGCAGCTTAACGGCGTGGGGAGACTACGAGCAGTACTTC
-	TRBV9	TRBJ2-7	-	CASSVGSGLREQYF	TGTGCCAGCAGCGTAGGGTCAGGGTTGCGGGAGCAGTACTTC
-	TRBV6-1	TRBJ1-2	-	CASSPILTRWGYTF	TGTGCCAGCAGTCCCATCCTTACCCGGTGGGGCTACACCTTC
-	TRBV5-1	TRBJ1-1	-	CASSLGGPANTEAFF	TGCGCCAGCAGCTTGGGAGGTCCAGCGAACACTGAAGCTTTCTTT
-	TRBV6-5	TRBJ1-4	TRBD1	CASSYSGGSSEKLFF	TGTGCCAGCAGTTACTCAGGGGGCTCGAGTGAAAAACTGTTTTTT
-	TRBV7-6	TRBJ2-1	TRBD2	CASSTLGTRLTQFF	TGTGCCAGCAGCACTCTCGGGACTAGATTGACGCAGTTCTTC
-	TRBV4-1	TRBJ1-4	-	CASSHLQGWEKLFF	TGCGCCAGCAGCCATTTGCAGGGTTGGGAAAAACTGTTTTTT
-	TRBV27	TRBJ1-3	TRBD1	CASSLFGTGDGNTIYF	TGTGCCAGCAGTTTATTTGGGACAGGGGACGGAAACACCATATATTTT